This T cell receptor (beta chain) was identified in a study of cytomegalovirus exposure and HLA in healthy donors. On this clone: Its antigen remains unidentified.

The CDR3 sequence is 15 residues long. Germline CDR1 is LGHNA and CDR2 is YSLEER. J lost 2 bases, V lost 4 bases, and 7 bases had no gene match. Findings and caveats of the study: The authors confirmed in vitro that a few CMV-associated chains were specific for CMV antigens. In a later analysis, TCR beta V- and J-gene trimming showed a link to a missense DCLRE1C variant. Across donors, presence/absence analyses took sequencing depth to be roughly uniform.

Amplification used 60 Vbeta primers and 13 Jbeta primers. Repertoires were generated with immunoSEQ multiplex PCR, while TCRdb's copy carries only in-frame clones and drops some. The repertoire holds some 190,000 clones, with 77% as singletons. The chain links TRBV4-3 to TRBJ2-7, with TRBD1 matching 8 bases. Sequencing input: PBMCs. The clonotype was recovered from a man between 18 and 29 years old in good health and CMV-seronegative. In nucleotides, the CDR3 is TGCGCCAGCAGCCTACGGACAGGGCGCCCCTACGAGCAGTACTTC. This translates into CASSLRTGRPYEQYF.